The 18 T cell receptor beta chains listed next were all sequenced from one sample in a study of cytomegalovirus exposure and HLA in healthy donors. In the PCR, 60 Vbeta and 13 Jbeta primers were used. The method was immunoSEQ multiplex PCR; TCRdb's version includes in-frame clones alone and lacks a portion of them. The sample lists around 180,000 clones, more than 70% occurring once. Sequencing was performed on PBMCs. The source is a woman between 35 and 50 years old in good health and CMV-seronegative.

The CDR3, as DNA: TGTGCCAGTAGCGGAAACTCCTACAATGAGCAGTTCTTC. It encodes CASSGNSYNEQFF. The chain joins TRBV2 to TRBJ2-1, with a possible D match to TRBD2 (6 bases). Germline values: CDR1 SNHLY, CDR2 FYNNEI. V dropped 9 bases and J dropped 0 bases, with 9 bases sitting between them. This CDR3 spans 13 amino acids. Looking up the rest from reference TRBV2 and TRBJ2-1 gives the full variable domain: EPEVTQTPSHQVTQMGQEVILRCVPISNHLYFYWYRQILGQKVEFLVSFYNNEISEKSEIFDDQFSVERPDGSNFTLKIRSTKLEDSAMYFCASSGNSYNEQFFGPGTRLTVL.

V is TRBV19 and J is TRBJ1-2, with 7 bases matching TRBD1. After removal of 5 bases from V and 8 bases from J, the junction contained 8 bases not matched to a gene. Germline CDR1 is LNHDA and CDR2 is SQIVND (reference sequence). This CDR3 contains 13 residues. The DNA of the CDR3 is TGTGCCAGTAGTCGCCAGGGGGGCGTCGGCTACACCTTC. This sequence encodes CASSRQGGVGYTF.

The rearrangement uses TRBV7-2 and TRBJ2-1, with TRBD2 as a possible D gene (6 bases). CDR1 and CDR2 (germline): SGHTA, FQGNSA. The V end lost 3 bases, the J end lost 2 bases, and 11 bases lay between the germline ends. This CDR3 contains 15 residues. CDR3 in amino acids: CASSFGTPPYNEQFF. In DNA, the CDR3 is TGTGCCAGCAGCTTTGGGACTCCCCCCTACAATGAGCAGTTCTTC.

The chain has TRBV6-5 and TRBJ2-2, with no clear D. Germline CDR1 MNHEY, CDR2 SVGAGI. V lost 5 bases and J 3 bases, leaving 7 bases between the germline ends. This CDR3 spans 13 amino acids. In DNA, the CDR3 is TGTGCCAGCAGTGAAGGAGACACCGGGGAGCTGTTTTTT. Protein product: CASSEGDTGELFF.

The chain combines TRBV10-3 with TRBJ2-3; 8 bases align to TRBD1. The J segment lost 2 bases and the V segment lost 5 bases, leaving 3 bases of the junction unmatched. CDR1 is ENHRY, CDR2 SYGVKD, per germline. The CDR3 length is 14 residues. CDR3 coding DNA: TGTGCCATCAGTCCGGGACAGGACACAGATACGCAGTATTTT. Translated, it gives CAISPGQDTDTQYF.

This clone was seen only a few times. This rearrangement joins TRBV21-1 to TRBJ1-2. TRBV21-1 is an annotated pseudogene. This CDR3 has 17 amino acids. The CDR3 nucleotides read TGTGCCAGCAGCAAACCGCGGGGTGTCGCAGGGATCTATGGCTACACCTTC. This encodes CASSKPRGVAGIYGYTF.

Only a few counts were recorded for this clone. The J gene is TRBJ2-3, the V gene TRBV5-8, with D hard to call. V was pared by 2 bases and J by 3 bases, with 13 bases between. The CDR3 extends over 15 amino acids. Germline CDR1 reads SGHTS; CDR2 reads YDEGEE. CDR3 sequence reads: CASSLGALSTDTQYF. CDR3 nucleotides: TGTGCCAGCAGCTTAGGAGCCCTTTCTACAGATACGCAGTATTTT.

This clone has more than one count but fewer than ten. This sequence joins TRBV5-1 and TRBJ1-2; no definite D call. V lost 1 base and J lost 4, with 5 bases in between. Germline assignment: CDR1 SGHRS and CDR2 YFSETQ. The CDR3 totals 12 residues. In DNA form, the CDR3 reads TGCGCCAGCAGCTTGCCCTCCTATGGCTACACCTTC. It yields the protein CASSLPSYGYTF.

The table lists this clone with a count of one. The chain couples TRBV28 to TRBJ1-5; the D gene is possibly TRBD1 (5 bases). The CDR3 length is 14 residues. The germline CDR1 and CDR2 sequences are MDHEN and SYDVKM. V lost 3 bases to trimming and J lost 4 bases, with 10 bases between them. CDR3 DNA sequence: TGTGCCAGCAGTTTGGGGCGGAGAAATCAGCCCCAGCATTTT. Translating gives CASSLGRRNQPQHF. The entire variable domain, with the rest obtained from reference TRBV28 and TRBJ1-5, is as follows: DVKVTQSSRYLVKRTGEKVFLECVQDMDHENMFWYRQDPGLGLRLIYFSYDVKMKEKGDIPEGYSVSREKKERFSLILESASTNQTSMYLCASSLGRRNQPQHFGDGTRLSIL.

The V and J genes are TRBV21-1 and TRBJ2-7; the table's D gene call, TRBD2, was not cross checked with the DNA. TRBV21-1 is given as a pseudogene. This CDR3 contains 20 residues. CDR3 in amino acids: CASSHKDEETEGTSGVEQYV. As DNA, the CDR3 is TGTGCCAGCAGCCATAAGGATGAAGAAACTGAAGGGACTAGCGGAGTGGAGCAGTACGTC.

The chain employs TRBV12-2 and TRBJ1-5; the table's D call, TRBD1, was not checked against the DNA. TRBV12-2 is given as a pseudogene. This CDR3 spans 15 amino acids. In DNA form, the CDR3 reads TGTGCAAGTCGCCGCACTACAGGGGGCAATCAGCCCCAGCATTTT. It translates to CASRRTTGGNQPQHF.

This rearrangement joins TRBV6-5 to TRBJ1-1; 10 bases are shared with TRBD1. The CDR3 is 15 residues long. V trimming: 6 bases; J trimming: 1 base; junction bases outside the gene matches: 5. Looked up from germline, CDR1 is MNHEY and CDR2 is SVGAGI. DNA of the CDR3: TGTGCCAGCAGCCCCCGGGACAGGGGGAACACTGAAGCTTTCTTT. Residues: CASSPRDRGNTEAFF.

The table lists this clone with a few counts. CDR3 loop: CASSRTGIHTEAFF. In DNA form, the CDR3 reads TGTGCCAGTAGTAGGACAGGGATCCACACTGAAGCTTTCTTT. The chain has TRBV19 and TRBJ1-1; 8 bases line up with TRBD1. This CDR3 contains 14 residues. Germline V lookup: CDR1 LNHDA, CDR2 SQIVND (reference sequence). Germline trimming cut 4 bases from V and 3 bases from J; bases unmatched to any gene: 4.

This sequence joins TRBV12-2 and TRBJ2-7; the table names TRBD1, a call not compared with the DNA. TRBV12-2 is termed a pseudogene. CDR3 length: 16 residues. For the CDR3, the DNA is TGTGCAAGTCGCTTAGAGGGGCAGGTTGATGGGGACGAGCAGTACTTC. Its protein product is CASRLEGQVDGDEQYF.

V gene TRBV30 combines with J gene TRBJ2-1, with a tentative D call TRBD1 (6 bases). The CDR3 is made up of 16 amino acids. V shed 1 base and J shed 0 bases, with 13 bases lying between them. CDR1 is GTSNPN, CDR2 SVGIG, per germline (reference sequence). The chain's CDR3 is CAWSGQDSRSYNEQFF. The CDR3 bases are TGTGCCTGGAGTGGACAGGACAGCCGCTCCTACAATGAGCAGTTCTTC.

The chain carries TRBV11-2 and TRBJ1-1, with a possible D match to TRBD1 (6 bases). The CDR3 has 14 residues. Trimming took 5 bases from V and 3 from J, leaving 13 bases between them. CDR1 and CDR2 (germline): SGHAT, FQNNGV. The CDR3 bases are TGTGCCAGCAGCCCCTGGGGGGGGCACACTGAAGCTTTCTTT. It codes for CASSPWGGHTEAFF.

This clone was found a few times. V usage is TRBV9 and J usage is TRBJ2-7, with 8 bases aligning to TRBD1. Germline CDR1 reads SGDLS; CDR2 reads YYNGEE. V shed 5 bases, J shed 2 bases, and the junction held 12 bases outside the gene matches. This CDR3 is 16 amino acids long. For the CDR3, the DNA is TGTGCCAGCAGACAAGACTCGGGACAGGAAGCCTACGAGCAGTACGTC. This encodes CASRQDSGQEAYEQYV.

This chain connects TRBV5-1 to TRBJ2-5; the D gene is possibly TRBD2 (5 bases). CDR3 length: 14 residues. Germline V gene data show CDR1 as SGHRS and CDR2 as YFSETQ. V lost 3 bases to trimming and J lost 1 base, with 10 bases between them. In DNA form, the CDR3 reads TGCGCCAGCAGCTGGGCCGGGATCCAAGAGACCCAGTACTTC. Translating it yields CASSWAGIQETQYF.